This T cell receptor beta chain was recorded in a study of T cell repertoires in cytomegalovirus infection. Study-level points and caveats: What dominated the ex vivo response were HLA-C-restricted CMV-specific TCR beta clonotypes.

The CDR3 length is 19 residues. In germline, CDR1 is MDHEN, CDR2 SYDVKM. V dropped 5 bases and J dropped 2 bases, with 25 bases sitting between them. This clonotype has at least ten counts. Its antigen remains unidentified. TCRdb independently ran MiXCR on the reads; one entry per CDR3 protein. The table records around 710,000 distinct CDR3 sequences, almost 30% of them present only once. This clonotype was sampled from a human donor in good health (CMV status not recorded). Some clones in this sample may be carry-over from other donors' samples. The sequences come from cultured CD8+ T cells from PBMCs, collected from culture after CMV antigen stimulation. This chain connects TRBV28 to TRBJ2-4; perhaps TRBD2 as D (7 bases). CDR3 sequence (DNA): TGTGCCAGCAGTGGGAGGGGGGGCCCCCGGGACCCGACCAAAAACATTCAGTACTTC. Protein sequence: CASSGRGGPRDPTKNIQYF.